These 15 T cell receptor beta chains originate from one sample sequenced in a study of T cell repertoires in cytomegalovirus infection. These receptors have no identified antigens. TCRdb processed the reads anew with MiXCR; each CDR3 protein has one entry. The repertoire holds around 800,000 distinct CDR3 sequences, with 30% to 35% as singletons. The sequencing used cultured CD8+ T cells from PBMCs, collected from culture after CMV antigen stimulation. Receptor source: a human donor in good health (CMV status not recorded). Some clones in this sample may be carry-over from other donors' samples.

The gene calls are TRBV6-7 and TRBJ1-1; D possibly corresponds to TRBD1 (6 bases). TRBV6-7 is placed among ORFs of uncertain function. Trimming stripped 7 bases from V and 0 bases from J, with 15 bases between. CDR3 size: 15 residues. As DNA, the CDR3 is TGTGCCAGCAACCTGACAGGCCGCATGAACACTGAAGCTTTCTTT. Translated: CASNLTGRMNTEAFF.

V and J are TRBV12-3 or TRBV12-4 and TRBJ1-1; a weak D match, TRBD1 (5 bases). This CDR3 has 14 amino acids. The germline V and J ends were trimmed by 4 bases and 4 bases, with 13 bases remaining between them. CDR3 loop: CASSSQGVGTEAFF. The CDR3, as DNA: TGTGCCAGCAGTTCTCAGGGAGTGGGCACTGAAGCTTTCTTT.

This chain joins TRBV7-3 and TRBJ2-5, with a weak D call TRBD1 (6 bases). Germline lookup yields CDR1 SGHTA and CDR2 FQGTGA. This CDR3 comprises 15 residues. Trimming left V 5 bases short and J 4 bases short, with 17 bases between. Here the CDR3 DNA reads TGTGCCAGCAGCCCAGGGGTAATCAGGCCAGAGACCCAGTACTTC. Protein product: CASSPGVIRPETQYF.

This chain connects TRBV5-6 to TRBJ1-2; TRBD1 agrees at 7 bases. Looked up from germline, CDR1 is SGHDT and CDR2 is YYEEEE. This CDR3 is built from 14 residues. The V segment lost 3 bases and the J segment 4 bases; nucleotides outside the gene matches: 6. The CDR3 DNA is TGTGCCAGCAGCTCCGCAGGGGGGGCCTATGGCTACACCTTC. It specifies CASSSAGGAYGYTF.

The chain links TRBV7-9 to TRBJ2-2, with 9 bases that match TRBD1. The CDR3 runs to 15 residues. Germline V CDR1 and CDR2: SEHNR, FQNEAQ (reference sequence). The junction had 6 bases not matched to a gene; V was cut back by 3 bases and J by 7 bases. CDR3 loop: CASSFPQGAGGELFF. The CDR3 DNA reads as TGTGCCAGCAGCTTCCCACAGGGGGCAGGCGGGGAGCTGTTTTTT.

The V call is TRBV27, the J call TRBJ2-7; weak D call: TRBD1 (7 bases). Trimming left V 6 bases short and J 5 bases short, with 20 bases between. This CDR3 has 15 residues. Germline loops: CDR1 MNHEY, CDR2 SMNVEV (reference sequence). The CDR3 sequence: CASRRDSMAQDEQYV. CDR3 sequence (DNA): TGTGCCAGCAGGCGGGACAGTATGGCCCAGGACGAGCAGTACGTC.

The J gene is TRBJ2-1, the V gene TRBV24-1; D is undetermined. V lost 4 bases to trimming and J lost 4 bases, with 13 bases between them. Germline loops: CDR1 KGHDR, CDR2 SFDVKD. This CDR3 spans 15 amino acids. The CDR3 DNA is TGTGCCACCAGTGACCTGGGGTCCCGATACAATGAGCAGTTCTTC. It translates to CATSDLGSRYNEQFF.

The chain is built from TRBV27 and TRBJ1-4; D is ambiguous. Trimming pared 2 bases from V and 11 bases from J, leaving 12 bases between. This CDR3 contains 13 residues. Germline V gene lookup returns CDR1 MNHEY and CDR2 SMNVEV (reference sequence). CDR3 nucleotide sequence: TGTGCCAGCAGTTTAGGTCTCGGAGGGAAACTGTTTTTT. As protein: CASSLGLGGKLFF.

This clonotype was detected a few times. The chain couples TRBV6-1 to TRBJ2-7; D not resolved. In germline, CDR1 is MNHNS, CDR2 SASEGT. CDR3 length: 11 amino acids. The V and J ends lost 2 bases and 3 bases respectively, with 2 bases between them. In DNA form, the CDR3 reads TGTGCCAGCAGTGAAATCTACGAGCAGTACGTC. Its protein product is CASSEIYEQYV.

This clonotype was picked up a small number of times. The CDR3 bases are TGCAGTGCTAGAGATAACAGGGCCTTTGGCTACACCTTC. It codes for CSARDNRAFGYTF. The J gene is TRBJ1-2, the V gene TRBV20-1; D may be TRBD1 (6 bases). The V gene's germline CDR1 is DFQATT and CDR2 SNEGSKA (reference sequence). Trimming took off 0 bases at V and 7 bases at J, with 12 bases between the two ends. This CDR3 is built from 13 residues.

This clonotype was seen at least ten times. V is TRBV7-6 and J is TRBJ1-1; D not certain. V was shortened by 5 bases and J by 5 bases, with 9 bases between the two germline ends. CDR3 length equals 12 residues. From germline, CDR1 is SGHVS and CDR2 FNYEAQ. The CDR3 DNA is TGTGCCAGCAGCGGCCCAGTGACTGAAGCTTTCTTT. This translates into CASSGPVTEAFF.

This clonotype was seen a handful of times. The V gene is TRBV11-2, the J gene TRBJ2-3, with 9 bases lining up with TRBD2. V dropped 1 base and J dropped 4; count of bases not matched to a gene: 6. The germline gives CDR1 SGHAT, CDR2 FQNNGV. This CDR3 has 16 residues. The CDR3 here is CASSLGGSGGSDTQYF. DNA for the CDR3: TGTGCCAGCAGCTTAGGGGGTAGCGGGGGCTCAGATACGCAGTATTTT.

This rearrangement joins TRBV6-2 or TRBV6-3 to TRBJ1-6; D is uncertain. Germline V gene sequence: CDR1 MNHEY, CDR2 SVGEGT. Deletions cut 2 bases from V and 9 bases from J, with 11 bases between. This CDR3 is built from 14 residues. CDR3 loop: CASSYDEHISPLHF. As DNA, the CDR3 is TGTGCCAGCAGTTACGACGAGCATATTTCACCCCTCCACTTT.

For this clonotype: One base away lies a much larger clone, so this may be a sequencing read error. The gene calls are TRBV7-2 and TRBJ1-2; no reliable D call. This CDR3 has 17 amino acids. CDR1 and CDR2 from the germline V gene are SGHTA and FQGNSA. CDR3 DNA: TGTGTCAGCAGCTTAGTAATTAGAGGGTTTAATAACTATGGCTACACCTTC. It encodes CVSSLVIRGFNNYGYTF.

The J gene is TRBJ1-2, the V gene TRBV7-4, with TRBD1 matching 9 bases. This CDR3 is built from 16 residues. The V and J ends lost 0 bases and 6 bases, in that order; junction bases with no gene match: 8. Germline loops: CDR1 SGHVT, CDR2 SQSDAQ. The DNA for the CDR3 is TGTGCCAGCAGCTTAGCGGGGGGACAGGGTCCGGATGGCTACACCTTC. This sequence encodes CASSLAGGQGPDGYTF.